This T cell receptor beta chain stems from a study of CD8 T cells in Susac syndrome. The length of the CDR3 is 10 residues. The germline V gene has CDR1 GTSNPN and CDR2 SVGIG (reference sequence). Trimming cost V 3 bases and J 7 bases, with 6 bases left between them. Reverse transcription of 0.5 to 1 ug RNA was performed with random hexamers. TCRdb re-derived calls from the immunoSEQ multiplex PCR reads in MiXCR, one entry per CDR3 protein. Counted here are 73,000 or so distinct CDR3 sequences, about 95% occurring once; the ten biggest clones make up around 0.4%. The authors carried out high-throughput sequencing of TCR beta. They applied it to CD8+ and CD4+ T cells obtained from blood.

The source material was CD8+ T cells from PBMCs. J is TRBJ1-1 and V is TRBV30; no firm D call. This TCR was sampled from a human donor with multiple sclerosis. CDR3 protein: CAWRRVEAFF. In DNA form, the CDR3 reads TGTGCCTGGAGACGGGTTGAAGCTTTCTTT. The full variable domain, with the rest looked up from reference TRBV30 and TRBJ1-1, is SQTIHQWPATLVQPVGSPLSLECTVEGTSNPNLYWYRQAAGRGLQLLFYSVGIGQISSEVPQNLSASRPQDRQFILSSKKLLLSDSGFYLCAWRRVEAFFGQGTRLTVV.